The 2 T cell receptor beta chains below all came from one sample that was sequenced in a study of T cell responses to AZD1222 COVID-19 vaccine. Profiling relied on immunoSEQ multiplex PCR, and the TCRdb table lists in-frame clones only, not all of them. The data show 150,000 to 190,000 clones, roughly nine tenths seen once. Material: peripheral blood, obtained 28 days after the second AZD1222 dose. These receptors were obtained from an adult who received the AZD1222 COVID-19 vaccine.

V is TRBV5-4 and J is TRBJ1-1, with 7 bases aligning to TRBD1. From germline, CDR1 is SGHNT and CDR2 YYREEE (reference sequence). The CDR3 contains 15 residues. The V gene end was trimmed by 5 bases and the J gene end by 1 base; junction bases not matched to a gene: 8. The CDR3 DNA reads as TGTGCCAGCAGTCGAGTGGGACAGTGGAACACTGAAGCTTTCTTT. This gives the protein CASSRVGQWNTEAFF.

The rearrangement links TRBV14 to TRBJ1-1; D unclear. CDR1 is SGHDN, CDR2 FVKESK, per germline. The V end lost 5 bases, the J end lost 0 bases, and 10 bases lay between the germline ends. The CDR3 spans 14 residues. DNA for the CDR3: TGTGCCAGCAGCTCCCCCGGGCTGAACACTGAAGCTTTCTTT. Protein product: CASSSPGLNTEAFF.